This TCR beta chain was found in a study of T-cell reconstitution after alpha-beta-depleted transplantation in children. Preparing the TCRbeta library involved the use of unique molecular identifiers. TCRdb reanalysed the PCR reads using MiXCR and keeps one entry per CDR3 protein. The top ten clones hold approximately 11% of a sample with under 400,000 distinct CDR3 sequences, about a quarter of them seen once. The sample holds a few counts of this clonotype. The antigen is undetermined. Study-wide findings and caveats: Hyperexpanded clones declined; after one year, newly produced T cells mostly supplied diversity.

The sequence derives from a male patient under 18 who had a stem cell transplant for acute lymphoblastic leukemia, so the T cells may come from the graft donor. Source: PBMCs, mostly from graft donor cells, taken 180 days after TCRalphabeta/CD19-depleted stem cell transplant.

For the CDR3, the DNA is TGCAGTGCTAGAGATCCTCGGGGTTACAATGAGCAGTTCTTC. It yields the protein CSARDPRGYNEQFF. The rearrangement links TRBV20-1 to TRBJ2-1; D perhaps matches TRBD2 (5 bases). V was pared by 0 bases and J by 4 bases, with 10 bases between. The germline CDR1 and CDR2 sequences are DFQATT and SNEGSKA (reference sequence). The CDR3 is 14 residues long.